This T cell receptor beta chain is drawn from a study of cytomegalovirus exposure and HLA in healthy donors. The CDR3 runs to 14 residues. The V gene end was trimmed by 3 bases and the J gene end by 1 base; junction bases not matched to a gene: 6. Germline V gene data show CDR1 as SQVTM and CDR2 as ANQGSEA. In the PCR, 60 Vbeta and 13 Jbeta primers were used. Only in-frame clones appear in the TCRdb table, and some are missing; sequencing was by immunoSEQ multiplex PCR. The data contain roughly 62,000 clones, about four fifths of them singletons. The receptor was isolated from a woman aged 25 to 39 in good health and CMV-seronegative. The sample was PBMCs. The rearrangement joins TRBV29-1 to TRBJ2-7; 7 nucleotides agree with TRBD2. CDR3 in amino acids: CSVDKAGASYEQYF. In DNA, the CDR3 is TGCAGCGTTGACAAGGCGGGAGCATCCTACGAGCAGTACTTC.